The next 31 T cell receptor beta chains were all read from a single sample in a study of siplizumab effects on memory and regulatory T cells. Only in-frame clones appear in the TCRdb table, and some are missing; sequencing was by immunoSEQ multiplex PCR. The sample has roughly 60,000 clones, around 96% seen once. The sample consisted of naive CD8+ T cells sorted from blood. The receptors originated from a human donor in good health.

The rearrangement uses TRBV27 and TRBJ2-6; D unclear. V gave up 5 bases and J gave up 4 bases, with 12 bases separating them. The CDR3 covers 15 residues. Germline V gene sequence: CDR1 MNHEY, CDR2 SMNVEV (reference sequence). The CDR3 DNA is TGTGCCAGCAGTCCCTCGGTATCCGGGGCCAACGTCCTGACTTTC. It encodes CASSPSVSGANVLTF.

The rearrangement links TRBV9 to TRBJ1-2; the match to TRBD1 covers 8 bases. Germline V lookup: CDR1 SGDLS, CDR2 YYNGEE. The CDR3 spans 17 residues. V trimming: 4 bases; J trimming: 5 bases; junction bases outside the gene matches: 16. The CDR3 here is CASSPDTSGGLGYGYTF. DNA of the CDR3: TGTGCCAGCAGCCCCGACACATCAGGGGGCTTAGGGTATGGCTACACCTTC.

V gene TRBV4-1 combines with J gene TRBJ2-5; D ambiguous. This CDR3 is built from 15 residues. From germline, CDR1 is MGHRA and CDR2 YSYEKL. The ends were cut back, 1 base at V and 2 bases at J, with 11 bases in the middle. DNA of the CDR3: TGCGCCAGCAGCCAAGTCAGTCAGGCACAAGAGACCCAGTACTTC. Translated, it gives CASSQVSQAQETQYF.

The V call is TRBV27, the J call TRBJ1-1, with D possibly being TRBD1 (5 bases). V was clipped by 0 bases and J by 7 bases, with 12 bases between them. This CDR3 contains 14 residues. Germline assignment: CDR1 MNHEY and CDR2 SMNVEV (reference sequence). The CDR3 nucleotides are TGTGCCAGCAGTTTATCCGCAGGGCGGGTTGAAGCTTTCTTT. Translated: CASSLSAGRVEAFF.

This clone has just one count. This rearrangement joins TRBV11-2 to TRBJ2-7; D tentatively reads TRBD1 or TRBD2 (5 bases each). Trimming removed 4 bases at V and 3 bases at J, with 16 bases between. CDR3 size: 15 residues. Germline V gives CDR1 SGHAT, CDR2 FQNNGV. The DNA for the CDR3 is TGTGCCAGCAGCTGGAGAGGGGAAAGAGGCTACGAGCAGTACTTC. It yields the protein CASSWRGERGYEQYF.

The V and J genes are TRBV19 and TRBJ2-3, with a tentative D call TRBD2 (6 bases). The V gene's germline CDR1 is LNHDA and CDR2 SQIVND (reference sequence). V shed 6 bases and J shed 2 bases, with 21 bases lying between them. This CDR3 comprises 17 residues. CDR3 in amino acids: CASSLEPGLPDTDTQYF. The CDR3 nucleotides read TGTGCCAGTAGCTTAGAACCGGGACTTCCCGACACAGATACGCAGTATTTT. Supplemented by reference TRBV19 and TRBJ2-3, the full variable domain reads DGGITQSPKYLFRKEGQNVTLSCEQNLNHDAMYWYRQDPGQGLRLIYYSQIVNDFQKGDIAEGYSVSREKKESFPLTVTSAQKNPTAFYLCASSLEPGLPDTDTQYFGPGTRLTVL.

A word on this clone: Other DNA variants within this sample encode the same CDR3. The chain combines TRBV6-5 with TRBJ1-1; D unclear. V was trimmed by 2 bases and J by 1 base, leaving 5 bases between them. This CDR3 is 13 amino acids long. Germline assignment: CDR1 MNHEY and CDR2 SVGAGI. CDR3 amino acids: CASSYGQNTEAFF. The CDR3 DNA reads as TGTGCCAGCAGTTACGGGCAGAACACTGAAGCTTTCTTT.

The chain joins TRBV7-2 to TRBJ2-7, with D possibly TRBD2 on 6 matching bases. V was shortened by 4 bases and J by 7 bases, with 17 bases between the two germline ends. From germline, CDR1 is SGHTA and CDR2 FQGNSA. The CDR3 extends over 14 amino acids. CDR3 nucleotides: TGTGCCAGCAGCTGGGTAGCTGGGGCGGGGGAGCAGTACTTC. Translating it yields CASSWVAGAGEQYF. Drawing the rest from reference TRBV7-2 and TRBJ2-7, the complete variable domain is GAGVSQSPSNKVTEKGKDVELRCDPISGHTALYWYRQSLGQGLEFLIYFQGNSAPDKSGLPSDRFSAERTGGSVSTLTIQRTQQEDSAVYLCASSWVAGAGEQYFGPGTRLTVT.

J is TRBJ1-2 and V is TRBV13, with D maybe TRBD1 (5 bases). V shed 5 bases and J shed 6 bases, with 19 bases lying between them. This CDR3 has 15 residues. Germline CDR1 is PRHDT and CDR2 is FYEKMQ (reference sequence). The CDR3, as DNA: TGTGCCAGCAGCGCCTCCCCACAGGTTTCTGATGGCTACACCTTC. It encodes CASSASPQVSDGYTF.

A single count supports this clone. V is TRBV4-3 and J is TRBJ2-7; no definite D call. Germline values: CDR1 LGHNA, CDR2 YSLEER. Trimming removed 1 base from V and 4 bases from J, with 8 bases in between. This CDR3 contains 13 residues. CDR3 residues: CASSQVIFYEQYF. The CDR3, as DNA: TGCGCCAGCAGCCAAGTGATTTTTTACGAGCAGTACTTC.

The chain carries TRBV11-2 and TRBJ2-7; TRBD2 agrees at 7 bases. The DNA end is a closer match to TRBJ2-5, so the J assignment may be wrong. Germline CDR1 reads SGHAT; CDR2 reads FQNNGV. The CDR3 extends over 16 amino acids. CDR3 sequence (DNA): TGTGCCAGCAGCATCTACTCCTCCGCGGGGGAAGAGACCCAGTACTTC. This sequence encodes CASSIYSSAGEETQYF.

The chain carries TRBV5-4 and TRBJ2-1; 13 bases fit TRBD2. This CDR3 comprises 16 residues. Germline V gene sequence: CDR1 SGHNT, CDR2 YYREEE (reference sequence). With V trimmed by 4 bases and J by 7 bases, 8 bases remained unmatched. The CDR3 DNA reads TGTGCCAGCAGCCCGCCGACTAGCGGGGGGCGTAATGAGCAGTTCTTC. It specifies CASSPPTSGGRNEQFF.

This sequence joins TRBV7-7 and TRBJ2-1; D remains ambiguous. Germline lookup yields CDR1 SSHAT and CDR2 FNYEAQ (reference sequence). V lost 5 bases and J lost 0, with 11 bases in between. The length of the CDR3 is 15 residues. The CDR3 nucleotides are TGTGCCAGCAGCGCACTGATGAGCTCCTACAATGAGCAGTTCTTC. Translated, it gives CASSALMSSYNEQFF. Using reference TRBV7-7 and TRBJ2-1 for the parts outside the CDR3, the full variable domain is GAGVSQSPRYKVTKRGQDVTLRCDPISSHATLYWYQQALGQGPEFLTYFNYEAQPDKSGLPSDRFSAERPEGSISTLTIQRTEQRDSAMYRCASSALMSSYNEQFFGPGTRLTVL.

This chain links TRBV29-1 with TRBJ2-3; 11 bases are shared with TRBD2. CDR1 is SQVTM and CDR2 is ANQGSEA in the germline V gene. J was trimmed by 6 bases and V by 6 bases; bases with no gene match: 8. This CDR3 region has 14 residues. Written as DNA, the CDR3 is TGCAGCGTAGTGACTAGCGGGGAAGCGGATACGCAGTATTTT. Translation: CSVVTSGEADTQYF.

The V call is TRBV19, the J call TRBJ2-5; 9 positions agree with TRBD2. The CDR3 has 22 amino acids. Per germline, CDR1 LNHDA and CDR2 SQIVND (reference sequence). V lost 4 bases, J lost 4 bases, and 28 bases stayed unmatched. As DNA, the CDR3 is TGTGCCAGTAGTACCGTTCTTGAAGGAGCCCCCTGGCTAGCGGGGTCAGGAGAGACCCAGTACTTC. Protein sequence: CASSTVLEGAPWLAGSGETQYF.

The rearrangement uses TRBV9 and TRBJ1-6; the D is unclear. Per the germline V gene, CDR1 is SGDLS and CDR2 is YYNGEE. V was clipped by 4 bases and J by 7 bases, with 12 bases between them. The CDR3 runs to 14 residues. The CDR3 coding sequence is TGTGCCAGCAGCCAGACTTCGCTAAATTCACCCCTCCACTTT. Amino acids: CASSQTSLNSPLHF.

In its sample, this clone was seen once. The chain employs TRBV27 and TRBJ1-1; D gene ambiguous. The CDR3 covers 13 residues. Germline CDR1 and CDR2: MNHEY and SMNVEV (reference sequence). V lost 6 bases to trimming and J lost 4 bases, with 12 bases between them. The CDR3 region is CASSPALGTEAFF. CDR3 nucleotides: TGTGCCAGCAGCCCGGCGTTGGGCACTGAAGCTTTCTTT.

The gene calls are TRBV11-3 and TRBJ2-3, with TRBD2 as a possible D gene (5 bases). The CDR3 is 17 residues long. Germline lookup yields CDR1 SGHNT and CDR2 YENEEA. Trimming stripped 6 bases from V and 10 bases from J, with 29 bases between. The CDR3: CASSPDSSPIFSGSQYF. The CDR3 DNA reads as TGTGCCAGCAGTCCGGACTCCAGCCCAATATTTTCAGGATCGCAGTATTTT. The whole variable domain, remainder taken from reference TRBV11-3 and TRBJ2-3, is EAGVVQSPRYKIIEKKQPVAFWCNPISGHNTLYWYLQNLGQGPELLIRYENEEAVDDSQLPKDRFSAERLKGVDSTLKIQPAELGDSAVYLCASSPDSSPIFSGSQYFGPGTRLTVL.

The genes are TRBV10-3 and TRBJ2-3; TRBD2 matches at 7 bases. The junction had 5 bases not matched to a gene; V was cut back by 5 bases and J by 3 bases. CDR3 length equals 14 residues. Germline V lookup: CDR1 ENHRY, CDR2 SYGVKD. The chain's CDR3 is CAISIELATDTQYF. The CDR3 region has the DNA TGTGCCATCAGTATCGAACTAGCGACAGATACGCAGTATTTT.

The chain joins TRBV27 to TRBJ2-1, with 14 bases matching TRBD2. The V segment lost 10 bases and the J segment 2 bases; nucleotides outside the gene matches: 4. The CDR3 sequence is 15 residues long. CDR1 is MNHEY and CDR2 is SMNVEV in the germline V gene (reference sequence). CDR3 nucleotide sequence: TGTGCCACAAGACTAGCGGGGGGGCCCTACAATGAGCAGTTCTTC. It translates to CATRLAGGPYNEQFF.

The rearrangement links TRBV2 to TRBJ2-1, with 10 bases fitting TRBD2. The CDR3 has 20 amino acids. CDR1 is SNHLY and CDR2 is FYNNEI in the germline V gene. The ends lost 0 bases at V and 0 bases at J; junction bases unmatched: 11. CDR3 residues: CASSEALGLAGASSYNEQFF. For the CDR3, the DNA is TGTGCCAGCAGTGAAGCGCTTGGGCTAGCGGGGGCTTCCTCCTACAATGAGCAGTTCTTC.

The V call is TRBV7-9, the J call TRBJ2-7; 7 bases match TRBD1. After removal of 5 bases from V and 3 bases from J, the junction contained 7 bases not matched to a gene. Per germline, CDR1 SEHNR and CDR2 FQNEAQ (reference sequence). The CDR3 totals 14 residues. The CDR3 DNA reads TGTGCCAGCAGCCCTCGGGACAGATACTACGAGCAGTACTTC. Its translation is CASSPRDRYYEQYF.

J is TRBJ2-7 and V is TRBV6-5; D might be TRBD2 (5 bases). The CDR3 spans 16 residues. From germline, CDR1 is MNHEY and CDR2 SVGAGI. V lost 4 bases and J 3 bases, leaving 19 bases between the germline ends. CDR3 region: CASSSPLGLANYEQYF. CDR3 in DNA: TGTGCCAGCAGTTCACCTCTCGGACTCGCCAACTACGAGCAGTACTTC.

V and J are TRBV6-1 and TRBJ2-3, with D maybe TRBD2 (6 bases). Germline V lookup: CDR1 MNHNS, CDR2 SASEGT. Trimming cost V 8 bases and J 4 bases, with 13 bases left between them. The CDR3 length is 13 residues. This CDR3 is CASRAGPADTQYF. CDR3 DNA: TGTGCCAGCCGCGCGGGGCCAGCAGATACGCAGTATTTT.

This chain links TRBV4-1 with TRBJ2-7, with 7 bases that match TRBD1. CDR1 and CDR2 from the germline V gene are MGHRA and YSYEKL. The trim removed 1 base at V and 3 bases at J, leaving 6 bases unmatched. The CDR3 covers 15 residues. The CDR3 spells CASSQVLDRFYEQYF. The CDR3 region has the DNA TGCGCCAGCAGCCAAGTTCTGGACAGGTTCTACGAGCAGTACTTC.

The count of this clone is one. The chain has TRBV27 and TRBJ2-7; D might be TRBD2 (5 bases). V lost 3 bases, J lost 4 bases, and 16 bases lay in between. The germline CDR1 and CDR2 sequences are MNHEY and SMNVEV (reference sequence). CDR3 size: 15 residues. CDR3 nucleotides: TGTGCCAGCAGTTTTCAGAATATCGGGGTGTACGAGCAGTACTTC. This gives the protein CASSFQNIGVYEQYF.

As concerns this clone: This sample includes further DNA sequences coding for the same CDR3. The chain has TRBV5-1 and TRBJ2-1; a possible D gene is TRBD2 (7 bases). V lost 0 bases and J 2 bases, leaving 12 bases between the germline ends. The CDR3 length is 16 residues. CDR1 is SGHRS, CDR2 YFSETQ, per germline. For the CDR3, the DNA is TGCGCCAGCAGCTTGGATGGGGGGGGCCCCTACAATGAGCAGTTCTTC. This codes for CASSLDGGGPYNEQFF.

The CDR3 sequence is CASRDGGYEQYF. For the CDR3, the DNA is TGTGCCAGCAGAGATGGGGGTTACGAGCAGTACTTC. The V gene is TRBV7-9, the J gene TRBJ2-7; D tentatively reads TRBD1 or TRBD2 (5 bases each). This CDR3 is 12 amino acids long. The ends were cut back, 6 bases at V and 4 bases at J, with 10 bases in the middle. Germline-derived CDR1 and CDR2 are SEHNR and FQNEAQ (reference sequence).

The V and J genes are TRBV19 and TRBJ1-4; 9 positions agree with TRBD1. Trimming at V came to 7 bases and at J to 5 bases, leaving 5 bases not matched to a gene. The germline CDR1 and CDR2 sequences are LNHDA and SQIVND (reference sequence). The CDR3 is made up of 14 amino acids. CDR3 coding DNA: TGTGCCAGTACCCTACAGGGGGCCAATGAAAAACTGTTTTTT. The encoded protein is CASTLQGANEKLFF.

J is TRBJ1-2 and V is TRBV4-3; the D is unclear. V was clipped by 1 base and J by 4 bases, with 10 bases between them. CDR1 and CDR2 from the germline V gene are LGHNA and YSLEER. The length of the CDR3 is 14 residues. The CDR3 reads CASSQGVGSYGYTF. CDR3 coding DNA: TGCGCCAGCAGCCAAGGGGTAGGGAGCTATGGCTACACCTTC.

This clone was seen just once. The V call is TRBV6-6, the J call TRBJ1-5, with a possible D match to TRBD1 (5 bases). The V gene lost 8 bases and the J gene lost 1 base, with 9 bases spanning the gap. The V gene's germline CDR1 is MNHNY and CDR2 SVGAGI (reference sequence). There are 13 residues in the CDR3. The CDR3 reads CASGKGSNQPQHF. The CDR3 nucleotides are TGTGCCAGCGGGAAGGGGAGCAATCAGCCCCAGCATTTT.